The 22 T cell receptor beta chains in this list originate from one sample, sequenced in a study of cytomegalovirus exposure and HLA in healthy donors. The PCR contained 60 Vbeta and 13 Jbeta primers. Measured with immunoSEQ multiplex PCR; TCRdb has only the in-frame clones, and not every one. This sample has 74,000 or so clones, with around 63% found just once. Sequenced material: PBMCs. The receptors come from a woman in her twenties or thirties in good health and CMV-seronegative.

This chain uses TRBV5-1 with TRBJ2-7, with D possibly matching TRBD1 (6 bases). The CDR3 runs to 14 residues. The germline V and J ends were trimmed by 0 bases and 4 bases, with 11 bases remaining between them. Looked up from germline, CDR1 is SGHRS and CDR2 is YFSETQ. The DNA of the CDR3 is TGCGCCAGCAGCTTGGGGACAGAGCGATACGAGCAGTACTTC. Protein: CASSLGTERYEQYF.

A single count supports this clone. The chain couples TRBV7-2 to TRBJ1-3; D is perhaps TRBD1 (6 bases). The CDR3 consists of 15 residues. Germline V CDR1 and CDR2: SGHTA, FQGNSA. V was trimmed by 2 bases and J by 2 bases, leaving 10 bases between them. This chain's CDR3 is CASSLTQGPGNTIYF. The DNA for the CDR3 is TGTGCCAGCAGCTTAACACAGGGCCCTGGAAACACCATATATTTT.

V usage is TRBV9 and J usage is TRBJ1-2; D unresolved. V lost 2 bases, J lost 6 bases, and 8 bases lay in between. Germline V gives CDR1 SGDLS, CDR2 YYNGEE. CDR3 length: 12 amino acids. The CDR3 loop reads CASSVYADGYTF. DNA of the CDR3: TGTGCCAGCAGCGTTTACGCGGATGGCTACACCTTC.

The chain is built from TRBV2 and TRBJ2-2, with no clear D. Germline CDR1 is SNHLY and CDR2 is FYNNEI. Trimming left V 2 bases short and J 2 bases short, with 9 bases between. The CDR3 is 15 amino acids. The CDR3: CASSEISHNTGELFF. In DNA form, the CDR3 reads TGTGCCAGCAGTGAAATTTCACATAACACCGGGGAGCTGTTTTTT.

This clone was recorded only once. This sequence joins TRBV7-9 and TRBJ1-2; D perhaps matches TRBD1 (5 bases). CDR3 length: 14 residues. Trimming took 3 bases from V and 5 from J, leaving 13 bases between them. CDR1 and CDR2 from the germline V gene are SEHNR and FQNEAQ (reference sequence). CDR3 sequence: CASSLSRTTYGYTF. The CDR3 nucleotides read TGTGCCAGCAGCTTGTCCCGGACAACTTATGGCTACACCTTC.

The gene calls are TRBV18 and TRBJ1-5; the D gene is possibly TRBD1 (6 bases). Trimming cost V 6 bases and J 4 bases, with 13 bases left between them. Germline-derived CDR1 and CDR2 are KGHSH and LQKENI. This CDR3 spans 14 amino acids. Here the CDR3 reads CASSPGQFNQPQHF. CDR3 sequence (DNA): TGTGCCAGCTCTCCCGGACAGTTTAATCAGCCCCAGCATTTT.

V is TRBV5-1 and J is TRBJ2-2, with D tentatively TRBD2 (7 bases). The CDR3 is 16 residues long. Germline values: CDR1 SGHRS, CDR2 YFSETQ. V was pared by 4 bases and J by 1 base, with 14 bases between. CDR3 amino acids: CASSQGGAGNTGELFF. CDR3 sequence (DNA): TGCGCCAGCAGCCAAGGGGGGGCCGGGAACACCGGGGAGCTGTTTTTT.

The chain joins TRBV14 to TRBJ2-1; D perhaps matches TRBD2 (6 bases). In germline, CDR1 is SGHDN, CDR2 FVKESK. V was clipped by 4 bases and J by 5 bases, with 15 bases between them. This CDR3 is built from 15 residues. CDR3 coding DNA: TGTGCCAGCAGCCCGGGAGACTTGGGGAACAATGAGCAGTTCTTC. The encoded protein is CASSPGDLGNNEQFF.

Concerning this clone: An end of the junction differs from the germline gene, which may be a read error. The same CDR3 also results from other DNA sequences found in this sample. The J gene is TRBJ2-2, the V gene TRBV19, with 16 positions matching TRBD2. CDR3 length equals 19 residues. Germline V gene sequence: CDR1 LNHDA, CDR2 SQIVND (reference sequence). For the CDR3, the DNA is TGTGCCAGTAGTATTATCCCGGGACTAGCGGGGGGGCATACCGGGGAGCTATTTTTT. Amino acid sequence: CASSIIPGLAGGHTGELFF.

The CDR3 reads CASSLLPSGNTIYF. DNA for the CDR3: TGTGCCAGCAGCTTGCTCCCTTCTGGAAACACCATATATTTT. The rearrangement joins TRBV5-4 to TRBJ1-3, with D unclear. The germline V and J ends were trimmed by 1 base and 1 base, with 6 bases remaining between them. CDR3 length equals 14 residues. From germline, CDR1 is SGHNT and CDR2 YYREEE (reference sequence). The entire variable domain, with the rest obtained from reference TRBV5-4 and TRBJ1-3, is as follows: ETGVTQSPTHLIKTRGQQVTLRCSSQSGHNTVSWYQQALGQGPQFIFQYYREEENGRGNFPPRFSGLQFPNYSSELNVNALELDDSALYLCASSLLPSGNTIYFGEGSWLTVV.

Only a few counts were recorded for this clone. The chain recombines TRBV6-5 with TRBJ1-5; the match to TRBD1 covers 7 bases. Germline V lookup: CDR1 MNHEY, CDR2 SVGAGI. V dropped 4 bases and J dropped 6; count of bases not matched to a gene: 6. This CDR3 is 14 amino acids long. The CDR3: CASSFTTGSQPQHF. CDR3 nucleotides: TGTGCCAGCAGTTTCACGACAGGGAGTCAGCCCCAGCATTTT.

The rearrangement uses TRBV7-6 and TRBJ1-2; D is perhaps TRBD1 (6 bases). V was shortened by 0 bases and J by 3 bases, with 8 bases between the two germline ends. This CDR3 comprises 14 residues. In germline, CDR1 is SGHVS, CDR2 FNYEAQ. In nucleotides, the CDR3 is TGTGCCAGCAGCTTAGCAGGGGGTGACTATGGCTACACCTTC. This encodes CASSLAGGDYGYTF.

The rearrangement joins TRBV13 to TRBJ1-6, with no clear D. The CDR3 runs to 14 residues. Germline lookup yields CDR1 PRHDT and CDR2 FYEKMQ (reference sequence). With 4 bases removed from V and 7 bases from J, the gap between germline ends came to 11 bases. The CDR3 DNA sequence: TGTGCCAGCAGCTCCGGGAGGGCAAATTCACCCCTCCACTTT. Translation: CASSSGRANSPLHF.

The rearrangement joins TRBV4-2 to TRBJ1-2; tentative D call: TRBD1 (5 bases). Trimming pared 0 bases from V and 1 base from J, leaving 15 bases between. Germline loops: CDR1 LGHNA, CDR2 YNFKEQ. CDR3 length: 17 residues. CDR3 residues: CASSQDPTRDSNYGYTF. The CDR3 bases are TGTGCCAGCAGCCAAGACCCTACACGCGACAGTAACTATGGCTACACCTTC.

This clone was picked up one time. This CDR3 is CASSLVGDSGYEQYF. The CDR3 nucleotides read TGTGCCAGCAGCTTAGTGGGGGACAGCGGCTACGAGCAGTACTTC. This sequence joins TRBV7-2 and TRBJ2-7; 7 bases map to TRBD1. Germline CDR1 is SGHTA and CDR2 is FQGNSA. V gave up 1 base and J gave up 3 bases; unmatched junction bases: 6. CDR3 size: 15 residues.

The V and J genes are TRBV7-2 and TRBJ1-1, with D maybe TRBD1 (6 bases). Germline-derived CDR1 and CDR2 are SGHTA and FQGNSA. The CDR3 spans 14 residues. Trimming removed 1 base at V and 0 bases at J, with 6 bases between. CDR3 protein: CASSLGQVNTEAFF. In DNA, the CDR3 is TGTGCCAGCAGCTTAGGACAGGTGAACACTGAAGCTTTCTTT.

V and J are TRBV28 and TRBJ1-6; D not certain. The V end was cut by 5 bases, the J end by 10 bases, with 18 bases between. The CDR3 extends over 15 amino acids. The V gene's germline CDR1 is MDHEN and CDR2 SYDVKM. The CDR3 nucleotides read TGTGCCAGCAGTAGCGGATCTGCACTAGGGTCACCCCTCCACTTT. Amino acids: CASSSGSALGSPLHF. Looking up the rest from reference TRBV28 and TRBJ1-6 gives the full variable domain: DVKVTQSSRYLVKRTGEKVFLECVQDMDHENMFWYRQDPGLGLRLIYFSYDVKMKEKGDIPEGYSVSREKKERFSLILESASTNQTSMYLCASSSGSALGSPLHFGNGTRLTVT.

This sequence joins TRBV6-5 and TRBJ2-5; 9 positions agree with TRBD2. Unmatched junction bases numbered 10, after V lost 7 bases and J lost 4 bases. The V gene's germline CDR1 is MNHEY and CDR2 SVGAGI. The CDR3 length is 15 residues. CDR3 sequence: CASNSRVAGVETQYF. The DNA of the CDR3 is TGTGCCAGCAACTCGAGGGTAGCGGGGGTAGAGACCCAGTACTTC.

The chain is built from TRBV7-2 and TRBJ2-5; 10 bases agree with TRBD2. This CDR3 is 15 amino acids long. Trimming took 2 bases from V and 5 from J; bases not matched to a gene: 5. The germline gives CDR1 SGHTA, CDR2 FQGNSA. CDR3 nucleotides: TGTGCCAGCAGCTTACAGGGAGCGGGGGGGGAGACCCAGTACTTC. This codes for CASSLQGAGGETQYF.

V and J are TRBV27 and TRBJ2-3; TRBD1 agrees at 9 bases. J was trimmed by 7 bases and V by 5 bases; bases with no gene match: 7. Germline values: CDR1 MNHEY, CDR2 SMNVEV (reference sequence). CDR3 size: 14 residues. As DNA, the CDR3 is TGTGCCAGCAGTCCCGGGACAGGGCCCTATACGCAGTATTTT. This translates into CASSPGTGPYTQYF.

This chain uses TRBV7-3 with TRBJ1-1, with a tentative D call TRBD1 (5 bases). The V gene's germline CDR1 is SGHTA and CDR2 FQGTGA. CDR3 length: 13 residues. V gave up 5 bases and J gave up 1 base, with 8 bases separating them. CDR3 in amino acids: CASSEQENTEAFF. Written as DNA, the CDR3 is TGTGCCAGCAGCGAACAGGAGAACACTGAAGCTTTCTTT.

V and J are TRBV27 and TRBJ1-3; D gene ambiguous. Per the germline V gene, CDR1 is MNHEY and CDR2 is SMNVEV (reference sequence). V dropped 5 bases and J dropped 6 bases, with 11 bases sitting between them. There are 13 residues in the CDR3. The CDR3 loop is CASSPRGQNTIYF. CDR3 DNA: TGTGCCAGCAGTCCCCGAGGGCAAAACACCATATATTTT.